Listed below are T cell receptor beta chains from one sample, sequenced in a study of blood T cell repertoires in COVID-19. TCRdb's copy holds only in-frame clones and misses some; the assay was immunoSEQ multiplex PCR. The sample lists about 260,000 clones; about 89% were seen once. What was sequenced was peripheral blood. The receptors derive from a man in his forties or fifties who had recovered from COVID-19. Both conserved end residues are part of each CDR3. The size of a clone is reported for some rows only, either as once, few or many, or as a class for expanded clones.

CDR3 protein: CASSIQGNPSNQPQHF; V gene: TRBV19; clone size: NA
CDR3 protein: CASSYGSGWIPYEQYF; V gene: TRBV6-7; clone size: NA
CDR3 protein: CASSLSRGSYNEQFF; V gene: TRBV19; clone size: NA
CDR3 protein: CASSAPQLDGQYF; V gene: TRBV19; clone size: NA
CDR3 protein: CSVASNPIGEQFF; V gene: TRBV29-1; clone size: NA
CDR3 protein: CASSKKSIAGADTQYF; V gene: TRBV21-1; clone size: NA
CDR3 protein: CASSLKGDTEAFF; V gene: TRBV12-3/TRBV12-4; clone size: NA
CDR3 protein: CASSLTYRGNQPQHF; V gene: TRBV14; clone size: NA
CDR3 protein: CASSRSKGASTEAFF; V gene: TRBV2; clone size: few
CDR3 protein: CASSLVQTPAGEQYF; V gene: TRBV7-6; clone size: NA
CDR3 protein: CASSHGQGKGYTF; V gene: TRBV4-3; clone size: NA
CDR3 protein: CSVGGLAINEQFF; V gene: TRBV29-1; clone size: NA
CDR3 protein: CASSPSNRGYEQYF; V gene: TRBV18; clone size: NA
CDR3 protein: CASSISPSGYNEQFF; V gene: TRBV19; clone size: NA
CDR3 protein: CASSSGAVLTQYF; V gene: TRBV6-5; clone size: NA
CDR3 protein: CASSFIRAGTYNEQFF; V gene: TRBV27; clone size: NA
CDR3 protein: CATGDRGAKNIQYF; V gene: TRBV6-5; clone size: once
CDR3 protein: CASRLLAGGPSDTQYF; V gene: TRBV2; clone size: once
CDR3 protein: CASSLGLAAYNEQFF; V gene: TRBV5-1; clone size: NA
CDR3 protein: CASSQADRPNYGYTF; V gene: TRBV4-3; clone size: NA
CDR3 protein: CASSVARGTNESPLHF; V gene: TRBV9; clone size: NA
CDR3 protein: CASSSSSYEQYF; V gene: TRBV10-1; clone size: NA
CDR3 protein: CATSEGPGVPQETQYF; V gene: TRBV24-1; clone size: NA
CDR3 protein: CASSQTGLTGTDTQYF; V gene: TRBV19; clone size: NA
CDR3 protein: CAWSVGRPNYGYTF; V gene: TRBV30; clone size: NA
CDR3 protein: CASSGTGTWGYGYTF; V gene: TRBV9; clone size: NA
CDR3 protein: CASSSSSGEQYF; V gene: TRBV7-6; clone size: NA
CDR3 protein: CASSTSTTNEKLFF; V gene: TRBV7-9; clone size: NA
CDR3 protein: CASSGPGNTEAFF; V gene: TRBV11-2; clone size: NA
CDR3 protein: CASSHAQGARNNQPQHF; V gene: TRBV4-1; clone size: NA
CDR3 protein: CASSLDAGGYYEQYF; V gene: TRBV11-2; clone size: NA
CDR3 protein: CASSWRGQGTDTQYF; V gene: TRBV5-4; clone size: once
CDR3 protein: CASSPSGTEAFF; V gene: TRBV18; clone size: NA
CDR3 protein: CASRLGQGAYEQYF; V gene: TRBV6-5; clone size: NA
CDR3 protein: CAGGEAYSYEQYF; V gene: TRBV2; clone size: once
CDR3 protein: CASSLGQYYEQYF; V gene: TRBV7-9; clone size: NA
CDR3 protein: CASSVAGRDISLGRDVLTF; V gene: TRBV9; clone size: NA
CDR3 protein: CASSQSGIFDRVAIYGYTF; V gene: TRBV23-1; clone size: NA
CDR3 protein: CASSVGQGNNSPLHF; V gene: TRBV5-1; clone size: NA
CDR3 protein: CATCPGESGELFF; V gene: TRBV6-6; clone size: NA
CDR3 protein: CSVGPSGSNEQFF; V gene: TRBV29-1; clone size: NA